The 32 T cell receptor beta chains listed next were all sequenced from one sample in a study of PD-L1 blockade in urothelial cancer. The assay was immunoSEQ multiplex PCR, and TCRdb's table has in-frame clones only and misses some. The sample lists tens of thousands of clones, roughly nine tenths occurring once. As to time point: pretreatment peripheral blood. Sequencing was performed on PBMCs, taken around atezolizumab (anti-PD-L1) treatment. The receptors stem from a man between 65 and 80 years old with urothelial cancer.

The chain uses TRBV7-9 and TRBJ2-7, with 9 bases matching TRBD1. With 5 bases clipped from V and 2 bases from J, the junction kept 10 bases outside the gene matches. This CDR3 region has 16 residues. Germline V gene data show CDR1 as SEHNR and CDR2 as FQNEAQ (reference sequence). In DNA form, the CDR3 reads TGTGCCAGCAGCCCAACAGGGGGCATTGGTACCTACGAGCAGTACTTC. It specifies CASSPTGGIGTYEQYF.

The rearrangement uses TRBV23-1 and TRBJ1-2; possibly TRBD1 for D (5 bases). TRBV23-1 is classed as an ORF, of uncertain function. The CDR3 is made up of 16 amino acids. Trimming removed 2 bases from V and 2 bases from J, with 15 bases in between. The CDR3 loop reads CASSQKSRVQNYGYTF. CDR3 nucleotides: TGCGCCAGCAGTCAAAAATCCAGGGTACAGAACTATGGCTACACCTTC.

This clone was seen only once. CDR3 in amino acids: CASSIVPSGIHEQYF. The CDR3 coding sequence is TGTGCCAGTAGTATAGTGCCTAGCGGGATCCACGAGCAGTACTTC. The chain combines TRBV19 with TRBJ2-7; 9 bases are shared with TRBD2. Trimming cost V 1 base and J 5 bases; bases outside gene matches: 6. This CDR3 spans 15 amino acids. The V gene's germline CDR1 is LNHDA and CDR2 SQIVND (reference sequence). The entire variable domain, with the rest obtained from reference TRBV19 and TRBJ2-7, is as follows: DGGITQSPKYLFRKEGQNVTLSCEQNLNHDAMYWYRQDPGQGLRLIYYSQIVNDFQKGDIAEGYSVSREKKESFPLTVTSAQKNPTAFYLCASSIVPSGIHEQYFGPGTRLTVT.

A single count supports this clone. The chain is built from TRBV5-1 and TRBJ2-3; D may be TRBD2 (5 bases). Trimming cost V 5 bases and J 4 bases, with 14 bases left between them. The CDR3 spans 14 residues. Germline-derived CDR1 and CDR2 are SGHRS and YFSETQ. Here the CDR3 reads CASSSGIEADTQYF. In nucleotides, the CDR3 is TGCGCCAGCAGTTCCGGGATTGAGGCAGATACGCAGTATTTT.

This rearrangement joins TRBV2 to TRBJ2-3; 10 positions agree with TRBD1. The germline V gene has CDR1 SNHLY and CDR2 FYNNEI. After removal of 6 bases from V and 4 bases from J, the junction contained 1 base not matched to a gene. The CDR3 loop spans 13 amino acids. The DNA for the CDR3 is TGTGCCAGCAGGGACAGGGGGTCAGATACGCAGTATTTT. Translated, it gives CASRDRGSDTQYF.

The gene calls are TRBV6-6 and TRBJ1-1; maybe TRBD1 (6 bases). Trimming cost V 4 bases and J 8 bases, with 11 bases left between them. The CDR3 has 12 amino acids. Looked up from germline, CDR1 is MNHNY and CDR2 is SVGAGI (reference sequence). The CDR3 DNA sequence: TGTGCCAGCAGTTCTCGGACAGTAGAAGCTTTCTTT. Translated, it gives CASSSRTVEAFF.

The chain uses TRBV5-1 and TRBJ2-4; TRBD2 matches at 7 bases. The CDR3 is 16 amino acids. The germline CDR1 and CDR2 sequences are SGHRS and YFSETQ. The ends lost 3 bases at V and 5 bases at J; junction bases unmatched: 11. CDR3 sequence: CASSSGPAGLQNIQYF. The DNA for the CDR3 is TGCGCCAGCAGCTCGGGCCCAGCGGGACTCCAAAACATTCAGTACTTC.

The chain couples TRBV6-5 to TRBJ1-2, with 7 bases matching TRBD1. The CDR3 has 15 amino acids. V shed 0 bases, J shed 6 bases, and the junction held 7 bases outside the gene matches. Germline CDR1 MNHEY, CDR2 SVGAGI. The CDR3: CASSYSPATGNGYTF. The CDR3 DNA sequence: TGTGCCAGCAGTTACTCCCCGGCGACAGGGAATGGCTACACCTTC.

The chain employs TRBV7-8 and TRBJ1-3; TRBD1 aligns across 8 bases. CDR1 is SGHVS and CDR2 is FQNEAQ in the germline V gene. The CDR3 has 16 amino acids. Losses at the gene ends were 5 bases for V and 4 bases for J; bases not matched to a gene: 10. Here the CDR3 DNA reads TGTGCCAGCAGCACTCTGGACAGGGAGTCGGGAAACACCATATATTTT. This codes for CASSTLDRESGNTIYF.

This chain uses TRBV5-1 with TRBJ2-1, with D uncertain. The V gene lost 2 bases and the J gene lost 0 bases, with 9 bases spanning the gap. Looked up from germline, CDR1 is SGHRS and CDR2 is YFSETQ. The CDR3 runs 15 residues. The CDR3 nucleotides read TGCGCCAGCAGCTTCGACACCAGCTCCTACAATGAGCAGTTCTTC. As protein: CASSFDTSSYNEQFF.

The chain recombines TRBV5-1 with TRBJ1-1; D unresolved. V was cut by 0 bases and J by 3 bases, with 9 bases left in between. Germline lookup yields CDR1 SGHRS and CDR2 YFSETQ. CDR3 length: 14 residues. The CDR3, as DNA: TGCGCCAGCAGCTTGGCGTCGGGTTACACTGAAGCTTTCTTT. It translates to CASSLASGYTEAFF.

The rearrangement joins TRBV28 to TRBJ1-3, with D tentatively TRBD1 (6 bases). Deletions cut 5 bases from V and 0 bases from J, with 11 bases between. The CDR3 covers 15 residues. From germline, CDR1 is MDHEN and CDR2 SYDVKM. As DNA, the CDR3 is TGTGCCAGCAGTGGAGGGGGGGCCTCTGGAAACACCATATATTTT. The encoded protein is CASSGGGASGNTIYF. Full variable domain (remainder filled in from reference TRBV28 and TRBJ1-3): DVKVTQSSRYLVKRTGEKVFLECVQDMDHENMFWYRQDPGLGLRLIYFSYDVKMKEKGDIPEGYSVSREKKERFSLILESASTNQTSMYLCASSGGGASGNTIYFGEGSWLTVV.

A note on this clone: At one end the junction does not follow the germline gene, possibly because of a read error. The CDR3 loop reads CASSLFLF. Here the CDR3 DNA reads TGTGCCAGCAGTTTGTTCTTATTC. The chain combines TRBV6-1 with TRBJ2-7, with no clear D. Germline V gene sequence: CDR1 MNHNS, CDR2 SASEGT. The CDR3 is 8 amino acids.

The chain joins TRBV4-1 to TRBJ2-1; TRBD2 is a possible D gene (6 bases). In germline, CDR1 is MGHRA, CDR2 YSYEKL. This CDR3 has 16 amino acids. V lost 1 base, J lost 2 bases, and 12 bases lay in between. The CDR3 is CASSQALGGPYNEQFF. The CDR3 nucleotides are TGCGCCAGCAGCCAAGCGTTGGGGGGACCCTACAATGAGCAGTTCTTC.

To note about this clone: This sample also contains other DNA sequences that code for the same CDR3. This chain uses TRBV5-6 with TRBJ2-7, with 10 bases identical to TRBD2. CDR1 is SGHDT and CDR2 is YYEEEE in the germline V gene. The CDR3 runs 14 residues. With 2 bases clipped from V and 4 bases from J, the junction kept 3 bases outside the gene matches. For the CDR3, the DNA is TGTGCCAGCAGCTTAGGACTAGCGGATTACGAGCAGTACTTC. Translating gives CASSLGLADYEQYF. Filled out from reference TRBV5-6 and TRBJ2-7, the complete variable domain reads DAGVTQSPTHLIKTRGQQVTLRCSPKSGHDTVSWYQQALGQGPQFIFQYYEEEERQRGNFPDRFSGHQFPNYSSELNVNALLLGDSALYLCASSLGLADYEQYFGPGTRLTVT.

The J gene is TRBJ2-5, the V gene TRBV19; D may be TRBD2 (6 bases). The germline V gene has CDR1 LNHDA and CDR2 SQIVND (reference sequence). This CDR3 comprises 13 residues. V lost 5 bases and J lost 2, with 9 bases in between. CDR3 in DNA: TGTGCCAGTAGTCCCGGGACTCAAGAGACCCAGTACTTC. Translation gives CASSPGTQETQYF.

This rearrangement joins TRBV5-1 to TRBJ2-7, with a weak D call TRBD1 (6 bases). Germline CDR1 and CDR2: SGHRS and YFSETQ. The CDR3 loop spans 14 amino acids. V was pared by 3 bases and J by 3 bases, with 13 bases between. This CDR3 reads CASSYRDNLYEQYF. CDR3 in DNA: TGCGCCAGCAGCTACCGGGACAACCTCTACGAGCAGTACTTC.

The CDR3 protein is CANQGANQETQYF. The CDR3 region has the DNA TGTGCCAATCAGGGGGCCAACCAAGAGACCCAGTACTTC. The rearrangement uses TRBV28 and TRBJ2-5; 8 bases agree with TRBD1. The J segment lost 0 bases and the V segment lost 10 bases, leaving 4 bases of the junction unmatched. This CDR3 has 13 amino acids. Looked up from germline, CDR1 is MDHEN and CDR2 is SYDVKM.

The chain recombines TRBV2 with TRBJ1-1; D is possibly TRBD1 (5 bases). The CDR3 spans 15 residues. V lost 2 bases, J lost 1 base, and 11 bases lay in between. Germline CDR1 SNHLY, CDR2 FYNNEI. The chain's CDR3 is CASSEFARANTEAFF. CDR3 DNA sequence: TGTGCCAGCAGTGAATTTGCCAGGGCGAACACTGAAGCTTTCTTT.

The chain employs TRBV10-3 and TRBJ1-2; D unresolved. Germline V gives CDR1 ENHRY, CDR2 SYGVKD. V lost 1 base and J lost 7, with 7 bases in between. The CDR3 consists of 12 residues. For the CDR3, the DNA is TGTGCCATCAGTGAGTTCGGAGGTGGCTACACCTTC. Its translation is CAISEFGGGYTF.

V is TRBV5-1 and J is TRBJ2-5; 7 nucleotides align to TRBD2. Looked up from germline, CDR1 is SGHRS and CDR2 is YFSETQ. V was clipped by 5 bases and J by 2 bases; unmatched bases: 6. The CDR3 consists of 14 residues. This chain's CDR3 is CASRGSSGQETQYF. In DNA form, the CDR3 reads TGCGCCAGCAGAGGCTCTAGCGGACAAGAGACCCAGTACTTC.

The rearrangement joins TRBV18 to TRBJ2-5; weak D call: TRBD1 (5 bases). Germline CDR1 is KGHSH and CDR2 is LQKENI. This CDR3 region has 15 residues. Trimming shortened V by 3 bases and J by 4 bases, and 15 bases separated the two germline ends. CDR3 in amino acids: CASSPAKGVAETQYF. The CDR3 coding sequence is TGTGCCAGCTCACCCGCGAAAGGGGTGGCAGAGACCCAGTACTTC.

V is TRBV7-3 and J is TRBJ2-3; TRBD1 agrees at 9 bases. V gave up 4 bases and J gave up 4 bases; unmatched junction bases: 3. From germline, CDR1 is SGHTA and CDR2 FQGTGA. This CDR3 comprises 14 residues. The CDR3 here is CASSSRTGADTQYF. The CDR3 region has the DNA TGTGCCAGCAGCTCAAGGACAGGGGCAGATACGCAGTATTTT. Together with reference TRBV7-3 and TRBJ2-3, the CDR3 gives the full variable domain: GAGVSQTPSNKVTEKGKYVELRCDPISGHTALYWYRQSLGQGPEFLIYFQGTGAADDSGLPNDRFFAVRPEGSVSTLKIQRTERGDSAVYLCASSSRTGADTQYFGPGTRLTVL.

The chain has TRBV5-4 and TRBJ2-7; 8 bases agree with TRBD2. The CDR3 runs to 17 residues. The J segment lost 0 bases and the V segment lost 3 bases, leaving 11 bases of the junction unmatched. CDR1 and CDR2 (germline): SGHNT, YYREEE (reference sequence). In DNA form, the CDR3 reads TGTGCCAGCAGCTCCCTCACTAGCGGACGATCCTCCTACGAGCAGTACTTC. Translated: CASSSLTSGRSSYEQYF.

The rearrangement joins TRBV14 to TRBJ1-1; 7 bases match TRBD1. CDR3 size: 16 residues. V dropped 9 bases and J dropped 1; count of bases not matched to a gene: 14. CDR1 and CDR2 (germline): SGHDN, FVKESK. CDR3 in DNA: TGTGCCAGACTCACTCCGACCGGGACAGAGAACACTGAAGCTTTCTTT. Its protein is CARLTPTGTENTEAFF.

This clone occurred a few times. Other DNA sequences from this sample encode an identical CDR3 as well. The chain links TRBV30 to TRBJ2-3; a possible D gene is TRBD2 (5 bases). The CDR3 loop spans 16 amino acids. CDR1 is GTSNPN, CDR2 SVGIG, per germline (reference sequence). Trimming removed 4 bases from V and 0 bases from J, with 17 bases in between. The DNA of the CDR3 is TGTGCCTGGAAAAGAGGGAGACGTGCTAGCACAGATACGCAGTATTTT. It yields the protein CAWKRGRRASTDTQYF.

CDR3 amino acids: CASSANLAGLTGTDTQYF. CDR3 DNA: TGCGCCAGCAGCGCCAATCTAGCGGGCCTAACTGGCACAGATACGCAGTATTTT. The chain uses TRBV5-1 and TRBJ2-3; 8 bases agree with TRBD2. The germline V gene has CDR1 SGHRS and CDR2 YFSETQ. The V and J ends lost 4 bases and 1 base, in that order; junction bases with no gene match: 14. The CDR3 consists of 18 residues.

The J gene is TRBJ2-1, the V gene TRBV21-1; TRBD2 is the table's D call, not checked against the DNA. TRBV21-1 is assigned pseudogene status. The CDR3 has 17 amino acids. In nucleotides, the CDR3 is TGTGCCAGCAGCAGGGGCGAAGTAGCGGGATCCTACAATGAGCAGTTCTTC. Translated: CASSRGEVAGSYNEQFF.

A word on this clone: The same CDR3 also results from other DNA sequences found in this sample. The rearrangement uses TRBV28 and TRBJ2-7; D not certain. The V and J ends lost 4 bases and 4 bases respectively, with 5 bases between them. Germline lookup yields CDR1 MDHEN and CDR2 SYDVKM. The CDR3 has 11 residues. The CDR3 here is CASSSSYEQYF. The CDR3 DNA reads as TGTGCCAGCAGTTCCAGTTACGAGCAGTACTTC.

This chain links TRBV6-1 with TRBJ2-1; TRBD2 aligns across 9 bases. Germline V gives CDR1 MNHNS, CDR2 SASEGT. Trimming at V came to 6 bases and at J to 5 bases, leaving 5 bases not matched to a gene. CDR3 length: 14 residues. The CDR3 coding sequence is TGTGCCAGCAGACCGGGACTAGCTAACAATGAGCAGTTCTTC. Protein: CASRPGLANNEQFF.

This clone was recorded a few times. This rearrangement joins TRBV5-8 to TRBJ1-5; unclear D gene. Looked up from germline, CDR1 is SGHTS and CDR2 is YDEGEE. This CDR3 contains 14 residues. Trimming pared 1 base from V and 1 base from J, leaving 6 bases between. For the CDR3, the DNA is TGTGCCAGCAGCTTGACAACCAGCAATCAGCCCCAGCATTTT. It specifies CASSLTTSNQPQHF.

The CDR3 nucleotides are TGTGCCAGCAGCTTAGGACAGAGGGGCAATGAGCAGTTCTTC. It specifies CASSLGQRGNEQFF. The V and J genes are TRBV7-3 and TRBJ2-1, with a possible D match to TRBD1 (6 bases). The germline V and J ends were trimmed by 2 bases and 6 bases, with 11 bases remaining between them. The germline V gene has CDR1 SGHTA and CDR2 FQGTGA. CDR3 length: 14 amino acids.